The 6 T cell receptor beta chains reported below all come from one sample, sequenced in a study of shared clonotypes between healthy human individuals. Using immunoSEQ multiplex PCR, the repertoire was profiled, and TCRdb retains in-frame clones only, with some absent. The data contain about 2.4 million clones, roughly 93% of them singletons. Material: naive CD4+ T cells from PBMCs. The subset denotes: CD45RA+ positively selected. The receptor source for this set is a man aged 18 to 30 in good health. Some clones in this sample may be carry-over from other donors' samples.

This chain joins TRBV29-1 and TRBJ2-3; 7 bases are shared with TRBD1. V shed 6 bases and J 0 bases; nucleotides not matched to a gene: 6. CDR1 is SQVTM and CDR2 is ANQGSEA in the germline V gene. CDR3 length: 14 residues. This CDR3 reads CSVSPGQSTDTQYF. Written as DNA, the CDR3 is TGCAGCGTCTCACCGGGACAGAGCACAGATACGCAGTATTTT.

V is TRBV28 and J is TRBJ2-7, with D maybe TRBD1 (5 bases). The CDR3 has 15 residues. Germline CDR1 is MDHEN and CDR2 is SYDVKM. V was trimmed by 5 bases and J by 7 bases, leaving 21 bases between them. DNA for the CDR3: TGTGCCAGCAGTCCCTCCTCCCAGGGTCCGAAGGAGCAGTACTTC. It specifies CASSPSSQGPKEQYF.

This clone was seen a few times. The V gene is TRBV7-9, the J gene TRBJ1-1; D is ambiguous. V lost 0 bases and J 6 bases, leaving 8 bases between the germline ends. The germline CDR1 and CDR2 sequences are SEHNR and FQNEAQ (reference sequence). CDR3 length: 13 residues. CDR3 in amino acids: CASSLARVAEAFF. DNA for the CDR3: TGTGCCAGCAGCTTAGCGAGGGTAGCTGAAGCTTTCTTT.

The count of this clone is one. The rearrangement joins TRBV5-1 to TRBJ1-4; 8 nucleotides align to TRBD1. CDR1 is SGHRS, CDR2 YFSETQ, per germline. The CDR3 is 15 amino acids. The trim removed 2 bases at V and 7 bases at J, leaving 7 bases unmatched. The CDR3 sequence is CASSFGETGAEKLFF. In DNA, the CDR3 is TGCGCCAGCAGCTTCGGGGAGACAGGGGCTGAAAAACTGTTTTTT. Full variable domain (remainder filled in from reference TRBV5-1 and TRBJ1-4): KAGVTQTPRYLIKTRGQQVTLSCSPISGHRSVSWYQQTPGQGLQFLFEYFSETQRNKGNFPGRFSGRQFSNSRSEMNVSTLELGDSALYLCASSFGETGAEKLFFGSGTQLSVL.

This clone was observed a single time. The chain joins TRBV5-4 to TRBJ2-3; TRBD2 matches 10 bases. From germline, CDR1 is SGHNT and CDR2 YYREEE (reference sequence). Germline trimming cut 2 bases from V and 6 bases from J; bases unmatched to any gene: 9. This CDR3 has 16 residues. In DNA form, the CDR3 reads TGTGCCAGCAGCTTCGTGGTAGCGGGAGGTTCGGATACGCAGTATTTT. Translation: CASSFVVAGGSDTQYF.

V usage is TRBV4-1 and J usage is TRBJ2-7; perhaps TRBD2 as D (6 bases). Trimming stripped 4 bases from V and 3 bases from J, with 16 bases between. Germline CDR1 and CDR2: MGHRA and YSYEKL. The CDR3 contains 15 residues. The CDR3 loop is CASSLSWGRIYEQYF. In nucleotides, the CDR3 is TGCGCCAGCAGCCTGAGTTGGGGGAGGATCTACGAGCAGTACTTC.